This T cell receptor (beta chain) was captured by sequencing in a study of blood T cell repertoires in COVID-19. Per the study methods: Reference gene primer amplification in the assay estimated nucleated cell counts. Sequencing used immunoSEQ multiplex PCR; TCRdb keeps in-frame clones, though not all of them. The V and J calls and clone size come from that table; D and trimming were worked out from the DNA. The repertoire includes hundreds of thousands of clones, more than 75% of them detected once, and around 2% sits in the top ten. This CDR3 has 18 residues. The junction had 14 bases not matched to a gene; V was cut back by 4 bases and J by 7 bases. Per germline, CDR1 SGHNT and CDR2 YYREEE (reference sequence).

Sample: PBMCs or T cells enriched from blood (not recorded which). The receptor's source is a woman in her sixties in a cohort exposed to, infected with or recovered from COVID-19 (not recorded which). This chain joins TRBV5-4 and TRBJ2-2; 12 bases are a match to TRBD2. CDR3 loop: CASSPLTSGRPRVGELFF. CDR3 nucleotide sequence: TGTGCCAGCAGCCCCCTAACTAGCGGGAGGCCCAGAGTCGGGGAGCTGTTTTTT.